This TCR beta chain was retrieved from a study of shared clonotypes between healthy human individuals. Positive CCR7 selection of CD45RO-negative cells yielded the naive CD8 cells, and terminally differentiated effector memory CD45RA+ cells were excluded. Donors, without exception, were Caucasian adults residing in Nashville, Tennessee. Trimming pared 2 bases from V and 3 bases from J, leaving 13 bases between. This CDR3 region has 15 residues. Germline V gene lookup returns CDR1 SGHTA and CDR2 FQGNSA. The protocol was immunoSEQ multiplex PCR, while the TCRdb copy is restricted to in-frame clones and leaves out a portion. This table holds 630,000 or so clones, 98% found once.

This sequence was found in a man aged 30 to 45 in good health. The chain joins TRBV7-2 to TRBJ2-5; D perhaps matches TRBD2 (5 bases). Sequencing was performed on naive CD8+ T cells sorted from blood. DNA for the CDR3: TGTGCCAGCAGCTTAACTAGGAGGCGGGAAGAGACCCAGTACTTC. It specifies CASSLTRRREETQYF. The full variable domain, completed using reference TRBV7-2 and TRBJ2-5, is GAGVSQSPSNKVTEKGKDVELRCDPISGHTALYWYRQSLGQGLEFLIYFQGNSAPDKSGLPSDRFSAERTGGSVSTLTIQRTQQEDSAVYLCASSLTRRREETQYFGPGTRLLVL.